This T cell receptor (beta chain) was captured in a study of T cells after posttransplantation cyclophosphamide. Assay used: immunoSEQ multiplex PCR; TCRdb lists only in-frame clones, some missing. Seen here are fewer than 35,000 clones, around 90% observed once, and the top ten hold 0.1%. Deletions cut 2 bases from V and 5 bases from J, with 11 bases between. CDR3 length: 15 amino acids. Looked up from germline, CDR1 is SGHDT and CDR2 is YYEEEE. As for this clone: Its target is unknown.

Whole-study results and caveats: TRB overlap between skin or GI tissue T cells and blood was limited. Donor CD8+ memory clones often dominated recipient blood repertoires at later times. After PTCy, TRB diversity resembled that of CNI/methotrexate controls.

The naive gate required viable CD3+CD4+ or CD3+CD8+ cells with CCR7+CD45RA+CD45RO-CD95-CD27+CD28+ phenotype. The chain links TRBV5-6 to TRBJ1-6; D may be TRBD1 (5 bases). The sample was naive CD4+ T cells sorted from blood. The TCR was taken from a man aged 25-45 years in good health and a related stem cell transplant donor. CDR3 in DNA: TGTGCCAGCAGCTTTAATGGGGCGCATAATTCACCCCTCCACTTT. Translated: CASSFNGAHNSPLHF.